The 32 T cell receptor beta chains given below trace back to one sample, sequenced in a study of T cell responses to AZD1222 COVID-19 vaccine. The repertoire was sequenced with immunoSEQ multiplex PCR; TCRdb's copy has only in-frame clones and lacks some. The data hold approximately 160,000 clones, with around 89% observed a single time. The source was peripheral blood, collected on day 0 of MenACWY control vaccination. The receptors were gathered from an adult in good health.

The V call is TRBV9, the J call TRBJ1-6; D not certain. V dropped 1 base and J dropped 9 bases, with 14 bases sitting between them. The CDR3 spans 15 residues. From germline, CDR1 is SGDLS and CDR2 YYNGEE. CDR3 residues: CASSVNHETGSPLHF. CDR3 DNA: TGTGCCAGCAGCGTAAACCACGAAACGGGTTCACCCCTCCACTTT.

The chain recombines TRBV10-3 with TRBJ2-1; D is unclear. The CDR3 is 13 residues long. Trimming removed 6 bases at V and 0 bases at J, with 6 bases between. The germline V gene encodes CDR1 ENHRY and CDR2 SYGVKD. CDR3 region: CAIRDASYNEQFF. CDR3 bases: TGTGCCATCAGGGACGCCTCCTACAATGAGCAGTTCTTC.

The genes are TRBV7-9 and TRBJ1-1, with D hard to call. Germline CDR1 SEHNR, CDR2 FQNEAQ (reference sequence). The V gene lost 7 bases and the J gene lost 4 bases, with 16 bases spanning the gap. CDR3 length equals 14 residues. The CDR3 region is CASNWVMSATEAFF. The CDR3 nucleotides are TGTGCCAGCAACTGGGTCATGTCTGCCACTGAAGCTTTCTTT.

The rearrangement uses TRBV5-1 and TRBJ2-1; 10 positions match TRBD2. CDR3 size: 15 residues. Trimming removed 5 bases from V and 1 base from J; junction bases left unmatched: 3. The V gene's germline CDR1 is SGHRS and CDR2 YFSETQ. CDR3 amino acids: CASSPLAGSYNEQFF. The CDR3 nucleotides read TGCGCCAGCAGTCCACTAGCGGGGTCCTACAATGAGCAGTTCTTC.

This clone has just one count. J is TRBJ2-5 and V is TRBV5-1; weak D call: TRBD1 (5 bases). Trimming took 1 base from V and 2 from J, leaving 12 bases between them. Germline V gene sequence: CDR1 SGHRS, CDR2 YFSETQ. The CDR3 spans 15 residues. The CDR3 DNA follows: TGCGCCAGCAGCTTGAACACAAGGGGACAAGAGACCCAGTACTTC. It translates to CASSLNTRGQETQYF.

The chain recombines TRBV10-3 with TRBJ1-6; 7 bases are a match to TRBD1. This CDR3 spans 15 amino acids. Germline CDR1 and CDR2: ENHRY and SYGVKD. The J segment lost 0 bases and the V segment lost 10 bases, leaving 6 bases of the junction unmatched. The CDR3 protein is CATGGDSSYNSPLHF. In DNA, the CDR3 is TGTGCCACCGGGGGGGACAGCTCCTATAATTCACCCCTCCACTTT.

This clone is a singleton in its sample. The rearrangement links TRBV19 to TRBJ1-1; the D is unclear. The CDR3 length is 13 residues. V lost 4 bases to trimming and J lost 0 bases, with 6 bases between them. The germline gives CDR1 LNHDA, CDR2 SQIVND (reference sequence). The CDR3 protein is CASSTIMNTEAFF. DNA for the CDR3: TGTGCCAGTAGTACAATTATGAACACTGAAGCTTTCTTT.

This clone was seen just once. As DNA, the CDR3 is TGTGCCAGCAGTTTATCGATGTCCTCTAACACTGAAGCTTTCTTT. As protein: CASSLSMSSNTEAFF. This chain joins TRBV27 and TRBJ1-1; D not resolved. This CDR3 is 15 amino acids long. The germline gives CDR1 MNHEY, CDR2 SMNVEV (reference sequence). V lost 0 bases and J 2 bases, leaving 10 bases between the germline ends.

The chain joins TRBV7-3 to TRBJ2-7; D might be TRBD2 (5 bases). Deletions cut 0 bases from V and 6 bases from J, with 9 bases between. CDR3 length: 13 residues. The germline V gene encodes CDR1 SGHTA and CDR2 FQGTGA. CDR3 nucleotides: TGTGCCAGCAGCTTAACGTTCCGGGGCGAGCAGTACTTC. Translating it yields CASSLTFRGEQYF.

Regarding this clone: The same CDR3 also results from other DNA sequences found in this sample. The V and J genes are TRBV5-1 and TRBJ2-2, with D unclear. Germline CDR1 is SGHRS and CDR2 is YFSETQ. V lost 4 bases, J lost 5 bases, and 9 bases lay in between. The CDR3 sequence is 13 residues long. Here the CDR3 reads CASSLGSTGELFF. The CDR3 DNA sequence: TGCGCCAGCAGCCTAGGGTCTACCGGGGAGCTGTTTTTT.

CDR3 sequence (DNA): TGTGCCTGGAGATACGGAGTCGCGCGGGCCAACGTCCTGACTTTC. Translating it yields CAWRYGVARANVLTF. V gene TRBV30 combines with J gene TRBJ2-6; D remains ambiguous. This CDR3 comprises 15 residues. The V end lost 3 bases, the J end lost 5 bases, and 14 bases lay between the germline ends. Germline CDR1 and CDR2: GTSNPN and SVGIG (reference sequence).

Regarding this clone: An end of the junction does not agree with germline; a read error may underlie this. The chain employs TRBV7-7 and TRBJ2-2; TRBD1 matches at 8 bases. Germline lookup yields CDR1 SSHAT and CDR2 FNYEAQ (reference sequence). CDR3 length: 15 amino acids. The CDR3, as DNA: TGTGCTAGCAGCCCTCCGGGACAGGTGGGCGGGGAGCTGTTTTTT. Its protein is CASSPPGQVGGELFF.

The chain recombines TRBV7-2 with TRBJ2-2; 11 bases match TRBD2. Germline V gene sequence: CDR1 SGHTA, CDR2 FQGNSA. The V segment lost 8 bases and the J segment 6 bases; nucleotides outside the gene matches: 11. The CDR3 sequence is 16 residues long. CDR3 residues: CASAPYSGRAPGELFF. CDR3 sequence (DNA): TGTGCCAGCGCTCCGTATAGCGGGAGGGCCCCCGGGGAGCTGTTTTTT.

This sequence joins TRBV28 and TRBJ1-2; a possible D gene is TRBD1 (5 bases). Trimming took 6 bases from V and 2 from J, leaving 16 bases between them. There are 15 residues in the CDR3. The V gene's germline CDR1 is MDHEN and CDR2 SYDVKM. The CDR3 is CASSLRGTLNYGYTF. The CDR3 DNA reads as TGTGCCAGCAGCCTACGCGGGACTCTAAACTATGGCTACACCTTC.

The chain uses TRBV2 and TRBJ1-1; D remains ambiguous. This CDR3 has 15 amino acids. The V end lost 1 base, the J end lost 0 bases, and 9 bases lay between the germline ends. Germline V gene data show CDR1 as SNHLY and CDR2 as FYNNEI. The CDR3 nucleotides are TGTGCCAGCAGTGAAGGGTTGGGCTTGAACACTGAAGCTTTCTTT. This codes for CASSEGLGLNTEAFF.

V usage is TRBV28 and J usage is TRBJ1-2; the match to TRBD1 covers 7 bases. The V gene end was trimmed by 3 bases and the J gene end by 2 bases; junction bases not matched to a gene: 6. Germline V gene data show CDR1 as MDHEN and CDR2 as SYDVKM. The CDR3 sequence is 15 residues long. The CDR3 spells CASSLTDRRNYGYTF. As DNA, the CDR3 is TGTGCCAGCAGTTTGACGGACAGGAGGAACTATGGCTACACCTTC.

V is TRBV3-1 (or the pseudogene TRBV3-2) and J is TRBJ1-1, with 9 bases lining up with TRBD1. The trim removed 4 bases at V and 6 bases at J, leaving 12 bases unmatched. The length of the CDR3 is 16 residues. CDR1 and CDR2 from the germline V gene are LGHDT and YNNKEL (reference sequence). CDR3 coding DNA: TGTGCCAGCAGCCCCCTGGAACAGGGGGCTGGGGCTGAAGCTTTCTTT. It encodes CASSPLEQGAGAEAFF.

The gene calls are TRBV24-1 and TRBJ2-5; perhaps TRBD1 as D (6 bases). V gave up 6 bases and J gave up 9 bases, with 13 bases separating them. The CDR3 runs 12 residues. CDR1 and CDR2 (germline): KGHDR, SFDVKD. CDR3 protein: CATSPTGLAQYF. CDR3 in DNA: TGTGCCACCAGTCCGACAGGACTGGCCCAGTACTTC.

This rearrangement joins TRBV27 to TRBJ1-5; D is ambiguous. Germline lookup yields CDR1 MNHEY and CDR2 SMNVEV (reference sequence). Deletions cut 4 bases from V and 3 bases from J, with 10 bases between. The CDR3 is 14 amino acids. DNA of the CDR3: TGTGCCAGCAGTTCCGGACGATTCAATCAGCCCCAGCATTTT. Its protein is CASSSGRFNQPQHF.

The chain employs TRBV4-3 and TRBJ2-1; TRBD2 matches 8 bases. Germline V gives CDR1 LGHNA, CDR2 YSLEER. V shed 4 bases, J shed 8 bases, and the junction held 13 bases outside the gene matches. The CDR3 covers 16 residues. This chain's CDR3 is CASSPHISGTLDEQFF. The CDR3 DNA reads TGCGCCAGCAGCCCCCACATTAGCGGGACTTTGGATGAGCAGTTCTTC.

The CDR3: CASSLSRDRGSDTQYF. The CDR3 bases are TGTGCCAGCAGCTTAAGCCGGGACAGGGGGTCAGATACGCAGTATTTT. The chain carries TRBV7-2 and TRBJ2-3; 11 nucleotides line up with TRBD1. The CDR3 extends over 16 amino acids. Germline V gene sequence: CDR1 SGHTA, CDR2 FQGNSA. The trim removed 2 bases at V and 4 bases at J, leaving 5 bases unmatched.

The V and J genes are TRBV9 and TRBJ1-2; no reliable D call. V dropped 4 bases and J dropped 4 bases, with 8 bases sitting between them. This CDR3 has 12 residues. CDR1 is SGDLS and CDR2 is YYNGEE in the germline V gene. In DNA, the CDR3 is TGTGCCAGCAGCCAAATTTCCTATGGCTACACCTTC. Its translation is CASSQISYGYTF.

This clone occurred once. The CDR3 sequence: CASSPGRLFNTDTQYF. As DNA, the CDR3 is TGTGCCAGCAGCCCGGGACGGCTGTTCAACACAGATACGCAGTATTTT. This chain connects TRBV11-3 to TRBJ2-3; D is perhaps TRBD1 or TRBD2 (5 bases each). CDR1 is SGHNT, CDR2 YENEEA, per germline. Deletions cut 5 bases from V and 2 bases from J, with 17 bases between. There are 16 residues in the CDR3.

The genes are TRBV3-1 (or the pseudogene TRBV3-2) and TRBJ2-1; no reliable D call. Germline V gene data show CDR1 as LGHDT and CDR2 as YNNKEL (reference sequence). V was pared by 2 bases and J by 6 bases, with 8 bases between. The CDR3 has 13 amino acids. The CDR3 DNA follows: TGTGCCAGCAGCCAATTTAGGGTCAATGAGCAGTTCTTC. Translating gives CASSQFRVNEQFF.

The rearrangement joins TRBV28 to TRBJ2-7; 8 nucleotides line up with TRBD2. Germline-derived CDR1 and CDR2 are MDHEN and SYDVKM. CDR3 length: 14 residues. The V segment lost 7 bases and the J segment 0 bases; nucleotides outside the gene matches: 5. CDR3 DNA: TGTGCCAGCACCGGGACTAGGAGCTCCTACGAGCAGTACTTC. Residues: CASTGTRSSYEQYF. Full variable domain (missing parts from reference TRBV28 and TRBJ2-7): DVKVTQSSRYLVKRTGEKVFLECVQDMDHENMFWYRQDPGLGLRLIYFSYDVKMKEKGDIPEGYSVSREKKERFSLILESASTNQTSMYLCASTGTRSSYEQYFGPGTRLTVT.

V is TRBV7-3 and J is TRBJ1-1, with D maybe TRBD1 (6 bases). This CDR3 spans 14 amino acids. CDR1 and CDR2 (germline): SGHTA, FQGTGA. Trimming shortened V by 3 bases and J by 0 bases, and 8 bases separated the two germline ends. CDR3 nucleotide sequence: TGTGCCAGCAGCTTGGCAGGGGTGAACACTGAAGCTTTCTTT. It codes for CASSLAGVNTEAFF. Full variable domain (missing parts from reference TRBV7-3 and TRBJ1-1): GAGVSQTPSNKVTEKGKYVELRCDPISGHTALYWYRQSLGQGPEFLIYFQGTGAADDSGLPNDRFFAVRPEGSVSTLKIQRTERGDSAVYLCASSLAGVNTEAFFGQGTRLTVV.

V gene TRBV4-3 combines with J gene TRBJ1-4; D call uncertain. V lost 5 bases and J lost 5, with 12 bases in between. The CDR3 has 14 amino acids. Germline lookup yields CDR1 LGHNA and CDR2 YSLEER. The CDR3 region is CASSRDRANEKLFF. The CDR3 nucleotides are TGCGCCAGCAGCAGAGACCGCGCGAATGAAAAACTGTTTTTT.

V gene TRBV6-1 combines with J gene TRBJ1-2, with 8 positions matching TRBD1. The CDR3 covers 12 residues. CDR1 and CDR2 from the germline V gene are MNHNS and SASEGT. V was pared by 2 bases and J by 7 bases, with 0 bases of the junction left unmatched. CDR3 region: CASSETGGGYTF. The CDR3 coding sequence is TGTGCCAGCAGTGAAACAGGGGGTGGCTACACCTTC.

A single count supports this clone. Here the CDR3 DNA reads TGCGCCAGCAGCTTGGTCGGGGGCAAGGCCACTGAAGCTTTCTTT. Its translation: CASSLVGGKATEAFF. The chain carries TRBV5-1 and TRBJ1-1, with D possibly TRBD1 on 6 matching bases. This CDR3 has 15 residues. Germline V lookup: CDR1 SGHRS, CDR2 YFSETQ. V lost 0 bases to trimming and J lost 4 bases, with 13 bases between them.

The rearrangement links TRBV6-6 to TRBJ1-4; no definite D call. Trimming cost V 2 bases and J 6 bases, with 4 bases left between them. Germline V gene lookup returns CDR1 MNHNY and CDR2 SVGAGI (reference sequence). The CDR3 runs to 12 residues. The chain's CDR3 is CASSYMDEKLFF. CDR3 in DNA: TGTGCCAGCAGTTACATGGATGAAAAACTGTTTTTT.

The chain links TRBV5-6 to TRBJ2-3, with D possibly being TRBD1 (5 bases). The CDR3 has 15 amino acids. Germline assignment: CDR1 SGHDT and CDR2 YYEEEE. Trimming pared 1 base from V and 3 bases from J, leaving 12 bases between. CDR3 loop: CASSLPRVVTDTQYF. DNA of the CDR3: TGTGCCAGCAGCTTGCCCAGGGTTGTTACAGATACGCAGTATTTT.

This sequence joins TRBV9 and TRBJ1-6, with D unresolved. This CDR3 is 15 amino acids long. Germline lookup yields CDR1 SGDLS and CDR2 YYNGEE. V lost 0 bases, J lost 3 bases, and 7 bases lay in between. In DNA, the CDR3 is TGTGCCAGCAGCGTAGTGGGCAACTATAATTCACCCCTCCACTTT. Translation: CASSVVGNYNSPLHF. Full variable domain (remainder filled in from reference TRBV9 and TRBJ1-6): DSGVTQTPKHLITATGQRVTLRCSPRSGDLSVYWYQQSLDQGLQFLIQYYNGEERAKGNILERFSAQQFPDLHSELNLSSLELGDSALYFCASSVVGNYNSPLHFGNGTRLTVT.